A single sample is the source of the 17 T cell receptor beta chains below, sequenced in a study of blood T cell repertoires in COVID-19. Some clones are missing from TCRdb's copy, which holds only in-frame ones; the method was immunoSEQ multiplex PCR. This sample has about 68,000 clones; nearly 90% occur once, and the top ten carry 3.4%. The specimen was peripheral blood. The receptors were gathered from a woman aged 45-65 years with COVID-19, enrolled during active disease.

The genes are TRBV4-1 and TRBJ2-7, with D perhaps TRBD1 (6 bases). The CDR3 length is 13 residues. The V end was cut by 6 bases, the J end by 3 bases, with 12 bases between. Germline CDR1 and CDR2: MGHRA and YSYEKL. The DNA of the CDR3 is TGCGCCAGCAGACGAACAGGGAACTACGAGCAGTACTTC. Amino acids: CASRRTGNYEQYF.

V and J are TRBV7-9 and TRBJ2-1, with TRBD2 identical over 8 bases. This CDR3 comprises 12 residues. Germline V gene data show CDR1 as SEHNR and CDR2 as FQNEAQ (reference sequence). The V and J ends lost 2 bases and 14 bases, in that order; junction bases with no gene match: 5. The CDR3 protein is CASSLSGTRKFF. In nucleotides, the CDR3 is TGTGCCAGCAGCTTATCTGGGACTAGAAAGTTCTTC.

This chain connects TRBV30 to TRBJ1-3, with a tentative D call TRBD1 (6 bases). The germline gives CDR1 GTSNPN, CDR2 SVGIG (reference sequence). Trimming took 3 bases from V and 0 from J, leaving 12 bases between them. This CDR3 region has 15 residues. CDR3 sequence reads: CAWRPGQPSGNTIYF. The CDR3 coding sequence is TGTGCCTGGAGACCCGGACAGCCCTCTGGAAACACCATATATTTT.

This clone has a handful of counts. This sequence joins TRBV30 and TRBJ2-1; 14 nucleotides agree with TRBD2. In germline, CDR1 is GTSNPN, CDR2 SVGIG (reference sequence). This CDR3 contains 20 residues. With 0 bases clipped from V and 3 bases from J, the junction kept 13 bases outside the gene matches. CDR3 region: CAWSVTRLAGGPHLYNEQFF. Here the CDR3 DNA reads TGTGCCTGGAGTGTAACACGACTAGCGGGAGGGCCCCACCTCTACAATGAGCAGTTCTTC.

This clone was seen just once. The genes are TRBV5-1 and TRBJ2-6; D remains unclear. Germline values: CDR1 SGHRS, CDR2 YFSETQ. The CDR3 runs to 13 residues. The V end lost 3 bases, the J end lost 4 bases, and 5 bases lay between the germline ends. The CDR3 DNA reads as TGCGCCAGCAGCTCATTGGGGGCCAACGTCCTGACTTTC. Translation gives CASSSLGANVLTF.

The CDR3 spells CASKPRGRGSDQPQHF. CDR3 coding DNA: TGTGCCAGCAAACCCAGGGGACGGGGAAGCGATCAGCCCCAGCATTTT. The chain carries TRBV28 and TRBJ1-5, with D tentatively TRBD1 (6 bases). Germline lookup yields CDR1 MDHEN and CDR2 SYDVKM. There are 16 residues in the CDR3. V was cut by 7 bases and J by 5 bases, with 21 bases left in between. The complete variable domain, with remaining parts taken from reference TRBV28 and TRBJ1-5, reads DVKVTQSSRYLVKRTGEKVFLECVQDMDHENMFWYRQDPGLGLRLIYFSYDVKMKEKGDIPEGYSVSREKKERFSLILESASTNQTSMYLCASKPRGRGSDQPQHFGDGTRLSIL.

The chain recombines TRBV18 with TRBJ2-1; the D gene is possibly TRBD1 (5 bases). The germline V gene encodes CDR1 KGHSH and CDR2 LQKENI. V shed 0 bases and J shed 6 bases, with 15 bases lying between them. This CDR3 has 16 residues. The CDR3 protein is CASSPPSRVGPNEQFF. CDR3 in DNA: TGTGCCAGCTCACCACCGAGCAGGGTAGGTCCCAATGAGCAGTTCTTC. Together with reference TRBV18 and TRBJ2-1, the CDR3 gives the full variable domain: NAGVMQNPRHLVRRRGQEARLRCSPMKGHSHVYWYRQLPEEGLKFMVYLQKENIIDESGMPKERFSAEFPKEGPSILRIQQVVRGDSAAYFCASSPPSRVGPNEQFFGPGTRLTVL.

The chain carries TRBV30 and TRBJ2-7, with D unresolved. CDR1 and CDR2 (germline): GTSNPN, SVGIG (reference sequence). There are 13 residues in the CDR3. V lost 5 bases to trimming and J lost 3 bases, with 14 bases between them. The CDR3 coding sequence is TGTGCCTGGGCCCTAGATACCGACTACGAGCAGTACTTC. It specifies CAWALDTDYEQYF.

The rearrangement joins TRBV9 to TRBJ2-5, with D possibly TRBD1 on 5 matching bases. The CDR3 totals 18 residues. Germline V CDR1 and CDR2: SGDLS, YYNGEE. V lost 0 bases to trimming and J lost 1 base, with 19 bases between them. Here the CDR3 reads CASSVALQGRGGQETQYF. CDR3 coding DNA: TGTGCCAGCAGCGTAGCCCTTCAGGGAAGAGGCGGCCAAGAGACCCAGTACTTC.

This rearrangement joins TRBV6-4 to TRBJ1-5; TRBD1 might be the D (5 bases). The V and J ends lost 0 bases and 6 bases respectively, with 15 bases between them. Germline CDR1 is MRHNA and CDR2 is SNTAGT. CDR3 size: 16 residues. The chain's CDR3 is CASSDSPILGLQPQHF. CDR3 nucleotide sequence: TGTGCCAGCAGTGACTCCCCCATCCTGGGACTTCAGCCCCAGCATTTT.

CDR3 protein: CASRTQGPSGEAFF. The DNA of the CDR3 is TGTGCCAGCAGAACTCAGGGGCCCTCGGGGGAAGCTTTCTTT. This chain uses TRBV5-4 with TRBJ1-1, with D possibly matching TRBD1 (6 bases). Germline lookup yields CDR1 SGHNT and CDR2 YYREEE (reference sequence). This CDR3 is 14 amino acids long. Trimming shortened V by 5 bases and J by 8 bases, and 19 bases separated the two germline ends.

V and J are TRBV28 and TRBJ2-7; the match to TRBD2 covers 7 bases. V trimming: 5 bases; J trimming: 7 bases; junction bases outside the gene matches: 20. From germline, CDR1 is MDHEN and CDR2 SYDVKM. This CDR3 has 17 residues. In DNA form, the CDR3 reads TGTGCCAGCAGTCTAGACCTAGGACTAGGGAGGCCGGGAGAGCAGTACTTC. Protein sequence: CASSLDLGLGRPGEQYF.

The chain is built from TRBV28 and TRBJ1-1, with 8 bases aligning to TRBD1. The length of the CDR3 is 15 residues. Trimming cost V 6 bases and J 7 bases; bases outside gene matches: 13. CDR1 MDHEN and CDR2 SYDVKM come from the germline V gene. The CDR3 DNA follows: TGTGCCAGCAGCTCCCCCCCTCCACAGGGGGGTGAAGCTTTCTTT. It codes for CASSSPPPQGGEAFF.

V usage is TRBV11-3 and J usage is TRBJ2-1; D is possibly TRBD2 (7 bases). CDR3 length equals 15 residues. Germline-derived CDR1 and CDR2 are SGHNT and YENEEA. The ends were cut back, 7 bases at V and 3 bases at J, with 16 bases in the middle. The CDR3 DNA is TGTGCCAGCAAACCGGGGGGCCCCGACTACAATGAGCAGTTCTTC. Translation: CASKPGGPDYNEQFF. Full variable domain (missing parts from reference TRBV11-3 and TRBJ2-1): EAGVVQSPRYKIIEKKQPVAFWCNPISGHNTLYWYLQNLGQGPELLIRYENEEAVDDSQLPKDRFSAERLKGVDSTLKIQPAELGDSAVYLCASKPGGPDYNEQFFGPGTRLTVL.

CDR3 residues: CATSPPGQSGEQYF. The CDR3 DNA follows: TGTGCCACCAGCCCCCCCGGACAGAGTGGCGAGCAGTACTTC. The chain carries TRBV24-1 and TRBJ2-7, with D perhaps matching TRBD1 (6 bases). V lost 7 bases and J 6 bases, leaving 18 bases between the germline ends. Germline assignment: CDR1 KGHDR and CDR2 SFDVKD. The CDR3 is made up of 14 amino acids.

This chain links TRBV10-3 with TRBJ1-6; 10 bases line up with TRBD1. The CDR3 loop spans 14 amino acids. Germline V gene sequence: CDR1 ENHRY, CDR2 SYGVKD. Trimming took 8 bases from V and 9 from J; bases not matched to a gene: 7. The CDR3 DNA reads TGTGCCATCTCACCGGGACAGGGGCTTTCACCCCTCCACTTT. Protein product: CAISPGQGLSPLHF.

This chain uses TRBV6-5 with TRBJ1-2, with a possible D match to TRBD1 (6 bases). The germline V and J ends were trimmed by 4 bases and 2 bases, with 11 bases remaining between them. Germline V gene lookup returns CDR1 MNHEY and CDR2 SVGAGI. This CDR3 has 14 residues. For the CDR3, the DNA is TGTGCCAGCAGTTTCTCACAGGGAAACTATGGCTACACCTTC. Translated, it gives CASSFSQGNYGYTF.